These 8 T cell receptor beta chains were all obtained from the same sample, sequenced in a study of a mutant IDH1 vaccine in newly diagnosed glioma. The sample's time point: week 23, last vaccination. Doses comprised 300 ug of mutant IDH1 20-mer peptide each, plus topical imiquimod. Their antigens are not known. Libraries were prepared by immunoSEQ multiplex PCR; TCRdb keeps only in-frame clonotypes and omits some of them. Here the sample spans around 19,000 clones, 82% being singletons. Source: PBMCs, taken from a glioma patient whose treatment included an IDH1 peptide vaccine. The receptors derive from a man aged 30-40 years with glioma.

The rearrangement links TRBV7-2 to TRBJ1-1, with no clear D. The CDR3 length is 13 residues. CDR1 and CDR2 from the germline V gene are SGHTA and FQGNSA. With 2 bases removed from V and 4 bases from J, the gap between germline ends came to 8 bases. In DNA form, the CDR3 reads TGTGCCAGCAGCTTAAGGGTTGGCACTGAAGCTTTCTTT. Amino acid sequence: CASSLRVGTEAFF.

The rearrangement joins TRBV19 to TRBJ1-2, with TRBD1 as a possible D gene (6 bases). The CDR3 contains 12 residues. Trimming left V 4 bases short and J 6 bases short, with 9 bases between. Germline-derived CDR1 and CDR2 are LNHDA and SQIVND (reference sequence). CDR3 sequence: CASSTGADGYTF. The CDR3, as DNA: TGTGCCAGTAGTACAGGGGCGGATGGCTACACCTTC.

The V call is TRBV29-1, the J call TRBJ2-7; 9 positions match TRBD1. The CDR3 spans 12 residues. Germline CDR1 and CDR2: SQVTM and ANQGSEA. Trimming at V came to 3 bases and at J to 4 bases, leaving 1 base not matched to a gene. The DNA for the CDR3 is TGCAGCGTTGACGACAGGGGGTACGAGCAGTACTTC. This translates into CSVDDRGYEQYF.

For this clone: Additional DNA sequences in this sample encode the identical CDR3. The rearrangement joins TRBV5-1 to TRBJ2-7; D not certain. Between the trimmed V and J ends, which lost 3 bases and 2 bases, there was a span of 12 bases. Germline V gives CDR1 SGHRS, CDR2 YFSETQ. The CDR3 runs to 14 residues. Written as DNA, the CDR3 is TGCGCCAGCAGCTCCGACGGCCTTCCCTACGAGCAGTACTTC. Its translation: CASSSDGLPYEQYF. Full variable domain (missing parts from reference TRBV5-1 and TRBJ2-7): KAGVTQTPRYLIKTRGQQVTLSCSPISGHRSVSWYQQTPGQGLQFLFEYFSETQRNKGNFPGRFSGRQFSNSRSEMNVSTLELGDSALYLCASSSDGLPYEQYFGPGTRLTVT.

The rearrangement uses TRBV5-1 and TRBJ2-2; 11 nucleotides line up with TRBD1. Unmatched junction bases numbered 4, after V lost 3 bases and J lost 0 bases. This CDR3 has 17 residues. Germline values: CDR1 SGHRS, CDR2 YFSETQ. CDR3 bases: TGCGCCAGCAGCTGGGGGACAGGGGGTACGAACACCGGGGAGCTGTTTTTT. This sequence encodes CASSWGTGGTNTGELFF.

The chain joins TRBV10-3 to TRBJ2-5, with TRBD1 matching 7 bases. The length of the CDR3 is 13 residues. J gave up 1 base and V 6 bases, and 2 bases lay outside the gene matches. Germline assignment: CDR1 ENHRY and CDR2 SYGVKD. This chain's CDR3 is CAISYRGQETQYF. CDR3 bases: TGTGCCATCAGCTACAGGGGCCAAGAGACCCAGTACTTC.

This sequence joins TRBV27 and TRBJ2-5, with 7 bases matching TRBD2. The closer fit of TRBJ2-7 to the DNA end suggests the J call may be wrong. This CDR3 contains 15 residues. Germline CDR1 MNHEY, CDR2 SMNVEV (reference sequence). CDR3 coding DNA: TGTGCCAGCAGTTCCCGGCGGGAGAACCCCTACGAGCAGTACTTC. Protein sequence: CASSSRRENPYEQYF.

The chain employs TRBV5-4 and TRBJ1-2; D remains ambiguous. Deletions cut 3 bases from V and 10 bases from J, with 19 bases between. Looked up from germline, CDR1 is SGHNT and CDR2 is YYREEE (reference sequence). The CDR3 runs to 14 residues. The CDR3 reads CASSSRTGIYVYTF. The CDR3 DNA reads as TGTGCCAGCAGCTCCCGGACGGGGATCTACGTCTACACCTTC.